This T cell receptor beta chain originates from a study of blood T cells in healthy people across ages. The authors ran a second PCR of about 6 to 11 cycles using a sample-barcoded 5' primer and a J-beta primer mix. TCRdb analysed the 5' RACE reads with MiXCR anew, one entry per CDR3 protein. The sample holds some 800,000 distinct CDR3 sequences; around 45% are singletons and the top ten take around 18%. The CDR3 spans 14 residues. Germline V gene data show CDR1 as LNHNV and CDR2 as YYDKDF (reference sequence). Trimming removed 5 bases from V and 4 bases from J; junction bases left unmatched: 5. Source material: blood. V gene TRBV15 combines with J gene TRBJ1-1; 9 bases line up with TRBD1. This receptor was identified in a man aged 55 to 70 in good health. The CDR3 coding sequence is TGTGCCACCAGCGGGAGGACAGGGGTCACTGAAGCTTTCTTT. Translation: CATSGRTGVTEAFF.